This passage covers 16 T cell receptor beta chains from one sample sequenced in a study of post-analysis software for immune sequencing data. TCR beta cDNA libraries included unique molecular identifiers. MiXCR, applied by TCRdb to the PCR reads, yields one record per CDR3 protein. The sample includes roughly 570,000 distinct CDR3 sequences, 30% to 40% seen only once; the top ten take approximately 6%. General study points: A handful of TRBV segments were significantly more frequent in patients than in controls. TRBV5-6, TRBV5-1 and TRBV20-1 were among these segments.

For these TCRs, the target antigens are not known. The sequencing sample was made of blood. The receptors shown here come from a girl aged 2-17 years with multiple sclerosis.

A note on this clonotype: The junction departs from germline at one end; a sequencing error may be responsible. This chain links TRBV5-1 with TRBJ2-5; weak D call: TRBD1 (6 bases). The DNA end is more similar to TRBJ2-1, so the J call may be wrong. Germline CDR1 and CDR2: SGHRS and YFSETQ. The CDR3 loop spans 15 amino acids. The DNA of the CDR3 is TGCGCCAGTAGCTCCGGGACAATGGGCCAAGAGACCCAGTTCTTC. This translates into CASSSGTMGQETQFF.

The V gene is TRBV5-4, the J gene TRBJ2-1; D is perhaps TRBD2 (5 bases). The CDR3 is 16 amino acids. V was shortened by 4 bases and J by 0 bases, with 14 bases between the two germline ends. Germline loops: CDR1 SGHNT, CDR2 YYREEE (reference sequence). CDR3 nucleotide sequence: TGTGCCAGCAGCCCCACTAGAGGGAGCTCCTACAATGAGCAGTTCTTC. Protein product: CASSPTRGSSYNEQFF.

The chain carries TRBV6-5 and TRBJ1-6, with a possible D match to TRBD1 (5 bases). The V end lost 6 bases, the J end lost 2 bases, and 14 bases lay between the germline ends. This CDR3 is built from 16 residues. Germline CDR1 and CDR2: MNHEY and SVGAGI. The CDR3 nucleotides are TGTGCCAGCAGAAAGACCGTGACAGCCTATAATTCACCCCTCCACTTT. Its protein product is CASRKTVTAYNSPLHF.

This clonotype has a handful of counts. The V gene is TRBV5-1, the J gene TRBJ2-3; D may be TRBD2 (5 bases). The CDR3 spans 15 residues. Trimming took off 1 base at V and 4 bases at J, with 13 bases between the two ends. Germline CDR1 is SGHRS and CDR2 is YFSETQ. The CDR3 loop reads CASSLLLASADTQYF. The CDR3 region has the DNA TGCGCCAGCAGCTTGCTTCTAGCTTCGGCAGATACGCAGTATTTT.

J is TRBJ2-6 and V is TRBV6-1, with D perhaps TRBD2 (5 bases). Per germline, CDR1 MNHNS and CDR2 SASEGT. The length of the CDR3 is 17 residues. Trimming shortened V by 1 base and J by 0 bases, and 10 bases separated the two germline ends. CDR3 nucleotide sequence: TGTGCCAGCAGTGAAGGCGAGGGCATCTCTGGGGCCAACGTCCTGACTTTC. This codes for CASSEGEGISGANVLTF.

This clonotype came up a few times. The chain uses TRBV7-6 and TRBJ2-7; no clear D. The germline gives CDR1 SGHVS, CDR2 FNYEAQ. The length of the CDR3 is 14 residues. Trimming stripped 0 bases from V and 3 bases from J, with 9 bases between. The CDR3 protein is CASSLALSSYEQYF. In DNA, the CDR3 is TGTGCCAGCAGCTTAGCGCTAAGCAGCTACGAGCAGTACTTC.

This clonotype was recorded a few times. CDR3 DNA: TGTGCCATCAGTGAGTCGGCGGGGGCTTTACAAGAGACCCAGTACTTC. Residues: CAISESAGALQETQYF. V and J are TRBV10-3 and TRBJ2-5; D possibly corresponds to TRBD2 (7 bases). The CDR3 consists of 16 residues. V was shortened by 0 bases and J by 2 bases, with 13 bases between the two germline ends. CDR1 is ENHRY and CDR2 is SYGVKD in the germline V gene.

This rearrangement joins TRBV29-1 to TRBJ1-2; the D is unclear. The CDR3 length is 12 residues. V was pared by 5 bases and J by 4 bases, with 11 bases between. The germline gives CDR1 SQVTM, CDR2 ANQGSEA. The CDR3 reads CSVLNDIYGYTF. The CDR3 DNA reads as TGCAGCGTTCTGAACGACATCTATGGCTACACCTTC.

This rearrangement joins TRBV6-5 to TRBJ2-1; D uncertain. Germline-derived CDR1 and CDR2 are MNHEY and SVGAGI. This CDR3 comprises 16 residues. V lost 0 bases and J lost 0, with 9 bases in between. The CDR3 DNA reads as TGTGCCAGCAGTTACTCTTGGGCTGCCTCCTACAATGAGCAGTTCTTC. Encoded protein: CASSYSWAASYNEQFF.

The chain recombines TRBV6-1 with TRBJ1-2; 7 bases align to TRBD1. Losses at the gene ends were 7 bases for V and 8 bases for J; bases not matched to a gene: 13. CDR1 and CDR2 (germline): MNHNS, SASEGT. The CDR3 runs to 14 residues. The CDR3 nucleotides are TGTGCCAGCACGGGACAGCCCCTAGAAGGAGGCTACACCTTC. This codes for CASTGQPLEGGYTF.

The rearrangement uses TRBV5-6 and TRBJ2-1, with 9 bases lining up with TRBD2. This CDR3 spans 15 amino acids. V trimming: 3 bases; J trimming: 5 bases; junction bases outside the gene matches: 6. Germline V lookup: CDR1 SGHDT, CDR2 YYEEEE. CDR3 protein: CASSSGTSWDNEQFF. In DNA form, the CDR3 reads TGTGCCAGCAGCTCCGGGACTAGCTGGGACAATGAGCAGTTCTTC.

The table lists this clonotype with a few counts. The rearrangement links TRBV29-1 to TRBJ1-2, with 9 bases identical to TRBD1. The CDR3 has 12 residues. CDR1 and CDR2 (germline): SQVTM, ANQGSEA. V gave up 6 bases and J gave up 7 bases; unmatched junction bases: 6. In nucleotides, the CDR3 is TGCAGCGTCGCGACAGGGGGTATTGGCTACACCTTC. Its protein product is CSVATGGIGYTF.

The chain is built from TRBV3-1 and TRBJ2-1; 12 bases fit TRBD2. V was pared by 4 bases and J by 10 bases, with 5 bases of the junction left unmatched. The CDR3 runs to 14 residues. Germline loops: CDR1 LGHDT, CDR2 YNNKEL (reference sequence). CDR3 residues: CASSRRGLAGEQFF. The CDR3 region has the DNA TGTGCCAGCAGCCGCAGGGGACTAGCGGGCGAGCAGTTCTTC.

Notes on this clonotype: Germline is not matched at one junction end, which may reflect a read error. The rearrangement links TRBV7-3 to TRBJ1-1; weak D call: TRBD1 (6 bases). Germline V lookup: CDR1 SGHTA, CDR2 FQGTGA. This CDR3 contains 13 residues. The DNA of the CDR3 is TGTTCCAGCAGCTTCACAGGGTCGACTGAAGCTTTCTTT. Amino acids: CSSSFTGSTEAFF.

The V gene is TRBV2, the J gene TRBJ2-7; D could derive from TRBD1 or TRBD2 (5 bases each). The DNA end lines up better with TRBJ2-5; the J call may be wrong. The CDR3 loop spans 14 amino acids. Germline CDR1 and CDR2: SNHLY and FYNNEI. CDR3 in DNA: TGTGCCAGCTCCCGGCCGGGGCTCGGGGAGACCCAGTACTTC. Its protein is CASSRPGLGETQYF.

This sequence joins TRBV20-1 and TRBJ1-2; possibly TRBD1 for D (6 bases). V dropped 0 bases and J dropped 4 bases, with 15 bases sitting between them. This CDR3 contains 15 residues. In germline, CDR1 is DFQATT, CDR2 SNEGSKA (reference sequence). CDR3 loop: CSARDANRALYGYTF. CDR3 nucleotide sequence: TGCAGTGCTAGAGACGCGAACAGGGCTCTCTATGGCTACACCTTC.